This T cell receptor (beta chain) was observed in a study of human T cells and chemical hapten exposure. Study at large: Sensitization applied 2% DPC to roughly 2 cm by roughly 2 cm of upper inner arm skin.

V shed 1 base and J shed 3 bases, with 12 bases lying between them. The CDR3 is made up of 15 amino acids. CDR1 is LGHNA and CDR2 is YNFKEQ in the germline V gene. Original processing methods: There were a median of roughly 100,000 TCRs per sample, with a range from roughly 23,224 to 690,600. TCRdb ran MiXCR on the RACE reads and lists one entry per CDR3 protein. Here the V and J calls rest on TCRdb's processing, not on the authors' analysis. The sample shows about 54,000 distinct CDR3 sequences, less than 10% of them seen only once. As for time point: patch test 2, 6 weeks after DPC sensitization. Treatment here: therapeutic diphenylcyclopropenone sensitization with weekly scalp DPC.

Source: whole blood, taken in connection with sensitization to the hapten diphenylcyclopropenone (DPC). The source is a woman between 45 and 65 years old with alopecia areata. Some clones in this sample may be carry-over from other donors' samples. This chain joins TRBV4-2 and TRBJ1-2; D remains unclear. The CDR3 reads CASSQGRALDYGYTF. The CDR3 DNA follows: TGTGCCAGCAGCCAAGGAAGAGCACTCGACTATGGCTACACCTTC.